What follows are 27 T cell receptor beta chains derived from one specimen sequenced in a study of shared clonotypes between healthy human individuals. The assay was immunoSEQ multiplex PCR, and TCRdb's table has in-frame clones only and misses some. The sample shows about 2,100,000 clones, about 92% of them seen only once. It was CD45RO-negative cells, positively selected for CCR7, that made up naive CD8 cells, with terminally differentiated effector memory CD45RA+ cells excluded. Material: naive CD8+ T cells from PBMCs. The receptors stem from a man between 18 and 35 years old in good health. Some clones in this sample may be carry-over from other donors' samples.

As to this clone: The same CDR3 is also encoded by other DNA sequences in this sample. The chain carries TRBV7-9 and TRBJ2-7, with D tentatively TRBD2 (5 bases). V lost 2 bases to trimming and J lost 3 bases, with 5 bases between them. The CDR3 length is 12 residues. Germline CDR1 reads SEHNR; CDR2 reads FQNEAQ (reference sequence). CDR3 nucleotide sequence: TGTGCCAGCAGCTTAACTAGCTACGAGCAGTACTTC. Amino acids: CASSLTSYEQYF.

J is TRBJ2-1 and V is TRBV4-1; no clear D gene. Germline V gives CDR1 MGHRA, CDR2 YSYEKL. The V and J ends lost 4 bases and 5 bases respectively, with 12 bases between them. CDR3 length equals 14 residues. In DNA, the CDR3 is TGCGCCAGCAGCCTGATTCGGCAGGACAATGAGCAGTTCTTC. It yields the protein CASSLIRQDNEQFF.

The V and J genes are TRBV7-6 and TRBJ1-1; D gene uncertain. V was shortened by 1 base and J by 0 bases, with 9 bases between the two germline ends. There are 15 residues in the CDR3. CDR1 and CDR2 (germline): SGHVS, FNYEAQ. The CDR3 bases are TGTGCCAGCAGCTTAGAGGCAGATTTGAACACTGAAGCTTTCTTT. It codes for CASSLEADLNTEAFF.

This clone was found a few times. This sample also contains other DNA sequences that code for the same CDR3. The genes are TRBV9 and TRBJ1-1; D gene unclear. The germline V and J ends were trimmed by 0 bases and 0 bases, with 3 bases remaining between them. The germline CDR1 and CDR2 sequences are SGDLS and YYNGEE. This CDR3 has 13 residues. Here the CDR3 reads CASSVVVNTEAFF. CDR3 in DNA: TGTGCCAGCAGCGTAGTGGTGAACACTGAAGCTTTCTTT.

V and J are TRBV10-3 and TRBJ2-7; D is possibly TRBD1 (6 bases). V lost 4 bases and J lost 5, with 15 bases in between. This CDR3 is built from 14 residues. Germline CDR1 ENHRY, CDR2 SYGVKD. CDR3 sequence: CAISGETGRHEQYF. The CDR3 nucleotides read TGTGCCATCAGTGGTGAGACAGGTCGCCACGAGCAGTACTTC.

The chain combines TRBV4-2 with TRBJ2-5, with TRBD2 identical over 8 bases. V trimming: 4 bases; J trimming: 9 bases; junction bases outside the gene matches: 13. CDR1 is LGHNA, CDR2 YNFKEQ, per germline. The CDR3 has 15 residues. As DNA, the CDR3 is TGTGCCAGCAGCCGCCTCGGGACCACCGGGGGGGCCCAGTACTTC. Protein sequence: CASSRLGTTGGAQYF.

The V and J genes are TRBV5-1 and TRBJ1-1; 9 nucleotides match TRBD1. The CDR3 runs to 15 residues. V lost 4 bases, J lost 6 bases, and 10 bases stayed unmatched. The germline CDR1 and CDR2 sequences are SGHRS and YFSETQ. The CDR3 nucleotides are TGCGCCAGCAGCCCAGTACAGGGGGCGAGCTCTGAAGCTTTCTTT. It yields the protein CASSPVQGASSEAFF.

This rearrangement joins TRBV28 to TRBJ2-7; TRBD1 matches at 8 bases. From germline, CDR1 is MDHEN and CDR2 SYDVKM. The CDR3 is made up of 15 amino acids. Trimming cost V 7 bases and J 5 bases; bases outside gene matches: 13. The CDR3 here is CASTFTSGGVNEQYF. The CDR3 DNA reads TGTGCCAGCACCTTTACGTCAGGGGGCGTCAACGAGCAGTACTTC.

V and J are TRBV28 and TRBJ2-3; 10 bases are shared with TRBD2. There are 15 residues in the CDR3. The germline V gene encodes CDR1 MDHEN and CDR2 SYDVKM. V trimming: 2 bases; J trimming: 7 bases; junction bases outside the gene matches: 6. The chain's CDR3 is CASSLVLAGRNTQYF. In DNA, the CDR3 is TGTGCCAGCAGTTTAGTACTAGCGGGAAGGAATACGCAGTATTTT.

The chain recombines TRBV11-2 with TRBJ2-7; 8 bases are shared with TRBD1. Germline values: CDR1 SGHAT, CDR2 FQNNGV. V trimming: 5 bases; J trimming: 0 bases; junction bases outside the gene matches: 6. The CDR3 has 15 amino acids. CDR3 DNA sequence: TGTGCCAGCAGCATCGGACAGGGAAGCTCCTACGAGCAGTACTTC. Residues: CASSIGQGSSYEQYF.

The chain links TRBV6-5 to TRBJ2-1, with D unclear. There are 13 residues in the CDR3. Deletions cut 6 bases from V and 10 bases from J, with 16 bases between. In germline, CDR1 is MNHEY, CDR2 SVGAGI. The CDR3 DNA is TGTGCCAGCAGCCTTCTTATAGGGCGAGAGCAGTTCTTC. Translation: CASSLLIGREQFF.

In DNA, the CDR3 is TGTGCCAGTAGTCCTTGGCAGGGGAGCAATCAGCCCCAGCATTTT. Residues: CASSPWQGSNQPQHF. The V gene is TRBV19, the J gene TRBJ1-5; possible D gene TRBD1, 6 bases. V lost 5 bases and J 1 base, leaving 12 bases between the germline ends. This CDR3 contains 15 residues. Germline V CDR1 and CDR2: LNHDA, SQIVND (reference sequence).

This clone was recorded once. This CDR3 is also generated by other DNA sequences in the sample. The V call is TRBV28, the J call TRBJ2-7, with 8 bases aligning to TRBD1. The V gene's germline CDR1 is MDHEN and CDR2 SYDVKM. The V gene end was trimmed by 4 bases and the J gene end by 3 bases; junction bases not matched to a gene: 5. The CDR3 is 14 residues long. The CDR3 DNA reads as TGTGCCAGCAGTTCCCACAGGGGGGACTACGAGCAGTACTTC. This sequence encodes CASSSHRGDYEQYF.

This chain joins TRBV11-2 and TRBJ2-4, with D perhaps matching TRBD2 (5 bases). This CDR3 is built from 14 residues. Per germline, CDR1 SGHAT and CDR2 FQNNGV. V lost 5 bases to trimming and J lost 12 bases, with 20 bases between them. The CDR3 coding sequence is TGTGCCAGCAGCGAAGGGCTTACCCCTGAGGGTCAGTACTTC. Residues: CASSEGLTPEGQYF.

This clone occurred once. The V and J genes are TRBV5-1 and TRBJ2-1; tentative D call: TRBD2 (6 bases). The CDR3 spans 17 residues. The V and J ends lost 4 bases and 4 bases respectively, with 21 bases between them. Germline CDR1 is SGHRS and CDR2 is YFSETQ. CDR3 sequence: CASSIGGKRVGYNEQFF. The CDR3 bases are TGCGCCAGCAGCATCGGGGGTAAGCGGGTCGGATACAATGAGCAGTTCTTC.

This sequence joins TRBV5-5 and TRBJ2-7; no clear D gene. This CDR3 comprises 14 residues. Trimming shortened V by 4 bases and J by 0 bases, and 11 bases separated the two germline ends. Germline assignment: CDR1 SGHKS and CDR2 YYEKEE (reference sequence). The CDR3 coding sequence is TGTGCCAGCAGCGTAGGCTCGGGCTCCTACGAGCAGTACTTC. This gives the protein CASSVGSGSYEQYF. The complete variable domain, with remaining parts taken from reference TRBV5-5 and TRBJ2-7, reads DAGVTQSPTHLIKTRGQQVTLRCSPISGHKSVSWYQQVLGQGPQFIFQYYEKEERGRGNFPDRFSARQFPNYSSELNVNALLLGDSALYLCASSVGSGSYEQYFGPGTRLTVT.

The chain joins TRBV7-9 to TRBJ2-3; 7 nucleotides line up with TRBD2. The trim removed 11 bases at V and 1 base at J, leaving 3 bases unmatched. The CDR3 length is 12 residues. The V gene's germline CDR1 is SEHNR and CDR2 FQNEAQ (reference sequence). The CDR3 DNA reads as TGTGCCGGACGGGGGGGCACAGATACGCAGTATTTT. It is translated as CAGRGGTDTQYF.

The count of this clone is one. This chain joins TRBV7-8 and TRBJ1-2, with D possibly matching TRBD1 (5 bases). This CDR3 comprises 18 residues. The V gene lost 5 bases and the J gene lost 3 bases, with 25 bases spanning the gap. Germline V gene sequence: CDR1 SGHVS, CDR2 FQNEAQ. Here the CDR3 reads CASSPVASSRGSHYGYTF. The CDR3 region has the DNA TGTGCCAGCAGCCCCGTGGCCTCCTCTCGGGGGTCCCACTATGGCTACACCTTC.

Comments on this clone: Other nucleotide sequences in the sample specify the same CDR3. The V and J genes are TRBV19 and TRBJ2-1; tentatively, D is TRBD2 (5 bases). Between the trimmed V and J ends, which lost 3 bases and 2 bases, there was a span of 11 bases. Per germline, CDR1 LNHDA and CDR2 SQIVND (reference sequence). The CDR3 sequence is 15 residues long. CDR3 nucleotides: TGTGCCAGTAGTATCGGGCTAGCTGCCTACAATGAGCAGTTCTTC. This translates into CASSIGLAAYNEQFF. Together with reference TRBV19 and TRBJ2-1, the CDR3 gives the full variable domain: DGGITQSPKYLFRKEGQNVTLSCEQNLNHDAMYWYRQDPGQGLRLIYYSQIVNDFQKGDIAEGYSVSREKKESFPLTVTSAQKNPTAFYLCASSIGLAAYNEQFFGPGTRLTVL.

The chain combines TRBV5-1 with TRBJ1-1; weak D call: TRBD1 (6 bases). CDR1 is SGHRS and CDR2 is YFSETQ in the germline V gene. The CDR3 has 14 residues. Trimming removed 4 bases from V and 6 bases from J, with 16 bases in between. The CDR3 nucleotides read TGCGCCAGCAGCACCTACGGGACACTCGCTGAAGCTTTCTTT. Encoded protein: CASSTYGTLAEAFF.

V usage is TRBV25-1 and J usage is TRBJ2-7; a weak D match, TRBD1 (7 bases). CDR3 length equals 15 residues. Germline CDR1 and CDR2: MGHDK and SYGVNS. Trimming pared 3 bases from V and 7 bases from J, leaving 19 bases between. The CDR3 DNA is TGTGCCAGCAGTGATCTGGGCAGGGGGACTGTTGAGCAGTACTTC. Amino acid sequence: CASSDLGRGTVEQYF.

Concerning this clone itself: Other DNA sequences in this specimen translate into the identical CDR3. The chain recombines TRBV27 with TRBJ1-1; D is possibly TRBD1 (5 bases). CDR1 is MNHEY and CDR2 is SMNVEV in the germline V gene (reference sequence). This CDR3 spans 13 amino acids. Trimming cost V 0 bases and J 7 bases, with 9 bases left between them. As DNA, the CDR3 is TGTGCCAGCAGTTTATCTCGGGGCCTTGAAGCTTTCTTT. As protein: CASSLSRGLEAFF.

V gene TRBV28 combines with J gene TRBJ2-7; tentatively, D is TRBD2 (6 bases). V was pared by 3 bases and J by 6 bases, with 9 bases between. From germline, CDR1 is MDHEN and CDR2 SYDVKM. CDR3 length: 12 amino acids. The DNA of the CDR3 is TGTGCCAGCAGTTTCAGGGAGGCCGAGCAGTACTTC. This translates into CASSFREAEQYF.

This clone was detected only once. The chain joins TRBV9 to TRBJ1-2, with D possibly matching TRBD1 (6 bases). The V gene's germline CDR1 is SGDLS and CDR2 YYNGEE. Trimming removed 3 bases at V and 3 bases at J, with 15 bases between. This CDR3 comprises 15 residues. CDR3 bases: TGTGCCAGCAGCGGGACAGCGCGGGGAGACTATGGCTACACCTTC. Residues: CASSGTARGDYGYTF.

This clone has only one observation. The V call is TRBV25-1, the J call TRBJ2-7; D unresolved. The CDR3 runs to 11 residues. In germline, CDR1 is MGHDK, CDR2 SYGVNS. Trimming stripped 7 bases from V and 1 base from J, with 5 bases between. CDR3 in amino acids: CASIGSYEQYF. The CDR3 nucleotides are TGTGCCAGCATTGGGTCCTACGAGCAGTACTTC.

This chain connects TRBV4-1 to TRBJ2-7, with D maybe TRBD1 (5 bases). The CDR3 is made up of 13 amino acids. Germline CDR1 is MGHRA and CDR2 is YSYEKL. V shed 0 bases and J shed 2 bases, with 5 bases lying between them. The CDR3 is CASSQETAYEQYF. The CDR3 nucleotides read TGCGCCAGCAGCCAAGAGACAGCCTACGAGCAGTACTTC.

The chain combines TRBV5-4 with TRBJ2-2, with TRBD2 matching 8 bases. The CDR3 extends over 16 amino acids. With 1 base clipped from V and 2 bases from J, the junction kept 4 bases outside the gene matches. Germline CDR1 reads SGHNT; CDR2 reads YYREEE (reference sequence). The CDR3 loop reads CASSLKRETNTGELFF. Here the CDR3 DNA reads TGTGCCAGCAGCTTGAAGCGGGAGACTAACACCGGGGAGCTGTTTTTT.